These 10 T cell receptor beta chains originate from one sample sequenced in a study of T cells after yellow fever vaccination. One entry per CDR3 protein, called by TCRdb with MiXCR from the 5' RACE reads. The table shows hundreds of thousands of distinct CDR3 sequences, with roughly 21% occurring only once. Sample: PBMCs, taken 15 days after the yellow fever booster vaccination. Receptors originate from a young man who received the YFV17D yellow fever vaccine.

The gene calls are TRBV19 and TRBJ1-5, with D perhaps matching TRBD1 (5 bases). Germline V gives CDR1 LNHDA, CDR2 SQIVND (reference sequence). V was cut by 1 base and J by 7 bases, with 11 bases left in between. The CDR3 has 14 amino acids. For the CDR3, the DNA is TGTGCCAGTAGTATAGGGGGCGTGGGACAGCCCCAGCATTTT. Translated: CASSIGGVGQPQHF.

The chain carries TRBV29-1 and TRBJ2-7; 8 nucleotides align to TRBD2. This CDR3 has 13 residues. Germline CDR1 SQVTM, CDR2 ANQGSEA. The ends lost 6 bases at V and 4 bases at J; junction bases unmatched: 8. CDR3 sequence (DNA): TGCAGCGTAATTAGCGGGGCTGTTTACGAGCAGTACTTC. It yields the protein CSVISGAVYEQYF.

The chain carries TRBV12-3 or TRBV12-4 and TRBJ2-4, with D tentatively TRBD2 (6 bases). CDR3 length: 18 residues. The V end lost 3 bases, the J end lost 2 bases, and 20 bases lay between the germline ends. In nucleotides, the CDR3 is TGTGCCAGCAGTTTTTCCGGCTCCCTTCGGGGGTCCAAAAACATTCAGTACTTC. It encodes CASSFSGSLRGSKNIQYF.

This clonotype has only one observation. A read error may account for a junction end that differs from germline. The J gene is TRBJ2-1, the V gene TRBV20-1, with TRBD2 matching 8 bases. Germline-derived CDR1 and CDR2 are DFQATT and SNEGSKA (reference sequence). This CDR3 has 15 residues. In DNA form, the CDR3 reads TGCTGTGCTGAAACCGGGACTAGTGGGTACAATGAGCAGTTCTTC. Protein product: CCAETGTSGYNEQFF.

This sequence joins TRBV5-1 and TRBJ2-2; D gene ambiguous. Trimming removed 0 bases at V and 5 bases at J, with 14 bases between. The length of the CDR3 is 16 residues. CDR1 and CDR2 (germline): SGHRS, YFSETQ. CDR3 in DNA: TGCGCCAGCAGCTTGGAGGCAGCGAAGATAACCGGGGAGCTGTTTTTT. Amino acid sequence: CASSLEAAKITGELFF.

The chain has TRBV4-2 and TRBJ2-7; the match to TRBD1 covers 9 bases. CDR1 and CDR2 from the germline V gene are LGHNA and YNFKEQ. The CDR3 runs 17 residues. Trimming took 1 base from V and 7 from J; bases not matched to a gene: 14. In DNA, the CDR3 is TGTGCCAGCAGCCAAGCGGGAGTGGGACAGGGAGGGGGAGAGCAGTACTTC. Translating gives CASSQAGVGQGGGEQYF.

This clonotype has just a few counts. The rearrangement links TRBV5-1 to TRBJ1-5; perhaps TRBD1 as D (6 bases). Germline V gives CDR1 SGHRS, CDR2 YFSETQ. This CDR3 comprises 16 residues. Trimming pared 2 bases from V and 3 bases from J, leaving 15 bases between. CDR3 sequence (DNA): TGCGCCAGCAGCTTAGGCCCTACAGGGTACAATCAGCCCCAGCATTTT. Encoded protein: CASSLGPTGYNQPQHF.

A few counts support this clonotype. The chain uses TRBV12-3 or TRBV12-4 and TRBJ2-1; D is unresolved. V lost 1 base to trimming and J lost 9 bases, with 10 bases between them. There are 13 residues in the CDR3. CDR3 protein: CASSLDVKVEQFF. For the CDR3, the DNA is TGTGCCAGCAGTTTAGACGTTAAAGTTGAGCAGTTCTTC.

This clonotype appeared a few times. The chain combines TRBV29-1 with TRBJ2-3; 9 nucleotides match TRBD2. The J segment lost 3 bases and the V segment lost 1 base, leaving 5 bases of the junction unmatched. The germline V gene has CDR1 SQVTM and CDR2 ANQGSEA. The CDR3 spans 15 residues. CDR3 region: CSVEVSSGDTDTQYF. DNA for the CDR3: TGCAGCGTTGAAGTATCTAGCGGGGATACAGATACGCAGTATTTT.

This clonotype was found a few times. The chain uses TRBV20-1 and TRBJ1-1; D may be TRBD1 (5 bases). The germline V and J ends were trimmed by 2 bases and 8 bases, with 15 bases remaining between them. The CDR3 spans 13 residues. Germline V gene lookup returns CDR1 DFQATT and CDR2 SNEGSKA (reference sequence). CDR3 sequence (DNA): TGCAGTGCTAGACGGGGGTTAGGGGCCGAAGCTTTCTTT. This sequence encodes CSARRGLGAEAFF.